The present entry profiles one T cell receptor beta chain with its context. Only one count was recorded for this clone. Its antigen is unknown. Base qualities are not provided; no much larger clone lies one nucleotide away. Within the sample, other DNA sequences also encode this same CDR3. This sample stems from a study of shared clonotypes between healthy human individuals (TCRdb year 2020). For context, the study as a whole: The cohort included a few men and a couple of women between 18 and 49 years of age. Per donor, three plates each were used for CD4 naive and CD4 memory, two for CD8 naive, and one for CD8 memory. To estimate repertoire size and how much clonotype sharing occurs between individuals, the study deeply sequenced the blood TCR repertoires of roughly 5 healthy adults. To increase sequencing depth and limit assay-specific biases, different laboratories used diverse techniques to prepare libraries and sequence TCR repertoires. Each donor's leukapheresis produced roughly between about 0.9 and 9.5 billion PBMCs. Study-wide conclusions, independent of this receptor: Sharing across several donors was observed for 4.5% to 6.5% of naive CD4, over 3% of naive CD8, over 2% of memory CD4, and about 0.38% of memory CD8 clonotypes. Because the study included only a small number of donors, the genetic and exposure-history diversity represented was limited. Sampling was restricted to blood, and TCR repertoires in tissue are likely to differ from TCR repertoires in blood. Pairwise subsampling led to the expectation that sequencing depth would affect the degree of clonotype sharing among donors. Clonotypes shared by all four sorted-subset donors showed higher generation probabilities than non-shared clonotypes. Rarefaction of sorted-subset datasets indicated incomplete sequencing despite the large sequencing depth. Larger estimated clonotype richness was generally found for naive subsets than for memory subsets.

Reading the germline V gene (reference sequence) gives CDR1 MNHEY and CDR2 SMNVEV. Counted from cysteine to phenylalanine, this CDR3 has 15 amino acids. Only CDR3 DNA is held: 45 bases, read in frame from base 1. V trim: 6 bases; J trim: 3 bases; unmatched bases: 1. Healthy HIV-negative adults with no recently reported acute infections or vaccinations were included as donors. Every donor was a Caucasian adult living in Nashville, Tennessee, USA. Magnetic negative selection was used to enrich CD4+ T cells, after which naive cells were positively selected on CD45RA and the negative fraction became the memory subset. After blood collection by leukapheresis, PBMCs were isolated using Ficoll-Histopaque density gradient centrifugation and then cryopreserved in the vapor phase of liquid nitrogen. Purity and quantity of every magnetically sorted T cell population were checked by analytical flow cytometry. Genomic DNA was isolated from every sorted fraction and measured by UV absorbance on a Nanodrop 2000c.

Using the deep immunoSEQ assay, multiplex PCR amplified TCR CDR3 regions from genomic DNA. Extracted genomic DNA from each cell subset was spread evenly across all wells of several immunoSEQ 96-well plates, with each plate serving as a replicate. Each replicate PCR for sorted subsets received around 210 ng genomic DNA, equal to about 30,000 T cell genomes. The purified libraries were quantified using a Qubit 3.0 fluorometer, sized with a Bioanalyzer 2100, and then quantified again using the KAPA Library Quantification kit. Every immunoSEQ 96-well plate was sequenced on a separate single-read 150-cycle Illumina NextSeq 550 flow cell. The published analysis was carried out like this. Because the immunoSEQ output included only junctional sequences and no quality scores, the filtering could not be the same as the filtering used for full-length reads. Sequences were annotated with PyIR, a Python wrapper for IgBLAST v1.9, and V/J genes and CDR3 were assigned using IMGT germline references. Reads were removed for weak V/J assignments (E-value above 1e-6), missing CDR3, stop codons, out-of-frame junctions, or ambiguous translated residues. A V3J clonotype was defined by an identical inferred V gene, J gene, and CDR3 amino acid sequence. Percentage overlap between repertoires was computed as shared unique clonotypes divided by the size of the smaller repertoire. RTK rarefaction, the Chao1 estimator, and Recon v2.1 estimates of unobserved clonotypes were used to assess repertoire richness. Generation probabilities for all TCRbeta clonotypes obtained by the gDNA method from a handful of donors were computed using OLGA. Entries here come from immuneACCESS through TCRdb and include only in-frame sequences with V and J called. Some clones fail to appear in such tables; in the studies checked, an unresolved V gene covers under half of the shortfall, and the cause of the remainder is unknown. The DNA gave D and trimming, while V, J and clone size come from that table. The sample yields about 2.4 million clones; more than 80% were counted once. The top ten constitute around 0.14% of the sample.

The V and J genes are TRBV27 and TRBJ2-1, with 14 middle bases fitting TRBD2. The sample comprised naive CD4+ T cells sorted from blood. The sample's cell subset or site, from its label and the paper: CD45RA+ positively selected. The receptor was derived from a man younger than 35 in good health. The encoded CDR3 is CASRGTSGSYNEQFF. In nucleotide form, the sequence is TGTGCCAGCAGGGGGACTAGCGGGAGCTACAATGAGCAGTTCTTC.